The 15 T cell receptor beta chains below all came from one sample that was sequenced in a study of T cells in localized non-small cell lung cancer. Assay used: immunoSEQ multiplex PCR; TCRdb lists only in-frame clones, some missing. The sample holds almost 20,000 clones; over 75% are singletons and the top ten take around 8%. Sample: peripheral blood, taken before any cancer treatment. These receptors came from a man between 35 and 75 years old with stage I lung adenocarcinoma.

The V gene is TRBV21-1, the J gene TRBJ1-2. TRBV21-1 is marked as a pseudogene. This CDR3 is built from 11 residues. CDR3 sequence: CASSTLYGYTF. CDR3 coding DNA: TGTGCCAGCAGCACCTTGTATGGCTACACCTTC.

The chain links TRBV21-1 to TRBJ2-1. TRBV21-1 is assigned pseudogene status. The CDR3 runs 15 residues. CDR3 nucleotide sequence: TGTGCCAGCAGCAACTTGGCAGCCAACTACAATGAGCAGTTCTTC. This translates into CASSNLAANYNEQFF.

The chain links TRBV7-8 to TRBJ2-5; TRBD1 agrees at 10 bases. V gave up 1 base and J gave up 9 bases; unmatched junction bases: 11. The CDR3 length is 16 residues. CDR1 and CDR2 (germline): SGHVS, FQNEAQ. This chain's CDR3 is CASSLEGTGVRSAQYF. The CDR3 nucleotides are TGTGCCAGCAGCTTAGAGGGGACAGGGGTTAGGTCGGCCCAGTACTTC.

The gene calls are TRBV13 and TRBJ1-2; unclear D gene. V was shortened by 6 bases and J by 6 bases, with 14 bases between the two germline ends. CDR3 size: 13 residues. Germline loops: CDR1 PRHDT, CDR2 FYEKMQ (reference sequence). In nucleotides, the CDR3 is TGTGCCAGCAGTTCCTACCTCGGCGATGGCTACACCTTC. Protein: CASSSYLGDGYTF.

This chain connects TRBV9 to TRBJ1-6; no reliable D call. The CDR3 contains 15 residues. V was trimmed by 3 bases and J by 4 bases, leaving 11 bases between them. Germline V lookup: CDR1 SGDLS, CDR2 YYNGEE. This CDR3 reads CASSASRAYNSPLHF. In nucleotides, the CDR3 is TGTGCCAGCAGCGCTAGTAGAGCTTATAATTCACCCCTCCACTTT.

The chain couples TRBV19 to TRBJ2-7; 7 bases map to TRBD1. V shed 3 bases and J 0 bases; nucleotides not matched to a gene: 5. There are 15 residues in the CDR3. Germline assignment: CDR1 LNHDA and CDR2 SQIVND (reference sequence). CDR3 region: CASSMETGSSYEQYF. In DNA, the CDR3 is TGTGCCAGTAGTATGGAGACAGGGTCCTCCTACGAGCAGTACTTC.

Only one count was recorded for this clone. This chain uses TRBV18 with TRBJ2-2, with D possibly matching TRBD1 (5 bases). In germline, CDR1 is KGHSH, CDR2 LQKENI. Trimming left V 3 bases short and J 2 bases short, with 16 bases between. The CDR3 runs to 17 residues. The CDR3 DNA is TGTGCCAGCTCACCCTATGGTGACAGTTCCAACACCGGGGAGCTGTTTTTT. As protein: CASSPYGDSSNTGELFF. Full variable domain (rest looked up from reference TRBV18 and TRBJ2-2): NAGVMQNPRHLVRRRGQEARLRCSPMKGHSHVYWYRQLPEEGLKFMVYLQKENIIDESGMPKERFSAEFPKEGPSILRIQQVVRGDSAAYFCASSPYGDSSNTGELFFGEGSRLTVL.

The chain has TRBV6-1 and TRBJ1-5; no clear D. Germline CDR1 and CDR2: MNHNS and SASEGT. Trimming took 7 bases from V and 3 from J, leaving 16 bases between them. The CDR3 contains 15 residues. CDR3 in amino acids: CASIGVSYSNQPQHF. The DNA for the CDR3 is TGTGCCAGCATCGGGGTCAGCTATTCCAATCAGCCCCAGCATTTT.

The chain links TRBV7-8 to TRBJ1-1; D call uncertain. Germline lookup yields CDR1 SGHVS and CDR2 FQNEAQ. V was cut by 5 bases and J by 7 bases, with 14 bases left in between. The CDR3 sequence is 13 residues long. As DNA, the CDR3 is TGTGCCAGCAGCCCTGGTGTCGGGCTTGAAGCTTTCTTT. This encodes CASSPGVGLEAFF. Combining the CDR3 with reference TRBV7-8 and TRBJ1-1 gives the whole variable domain GAGVSQSPRYKVAKRGQDVALRCDPISGHVSLFWYQQALGQGPEFLTYFQNEAQLDKSGLPSDRFFAERPEGSVSTLKIQRTQQEDSAVYLCASSPGVGLEAFFGQGTRLTVV.

The CDR3 is CATGTTSYEQYF. The DNA of the CDR3 is TGTGCCACCGGGACAACTTCCTACGAGCAGTACTTC. The chain uses TRBV2 and TRBJ2-7; a weak D match, TRBD1 (6 bases). The germline V and J ends were trimmed by 10 bases and 1 base, with 11 bases remaining between them. CDR3 length equals 12 residues. The germline gives CDR1 SNHLY, CDR2 FYNNEI. Supplemented by reference TRBV2 and TRBJ2-7, the full variable domain reads EPEVTQTPSHQVTQMGQEVILRCVPISNHLYFYWYRQILGQKVEFLVSFYNNEISEKSEIFDDQFSVERPDGSNFTLKIRSTKLEDSAMYFCATGTTSYEQYFGPGTRLTVT.

The chain is built from TRBV5-1 and TRBJ2-7; D is unresolved. The CDR3 runs to 14 residues. The V gene lost 1 base and the J gene lost 4 bases, with 12 bases spanning the gap. Germline V CDR1 and CDR2: SGHRS, YFSETQ. The CDR3 reads CASSLLETTYEQYF. The CDR3 coding sequence is TGCGCCAGCAGCTTGCTTGAGACCACATACGAGCAGTACTTC.

The V gene is TRBV5-1, the J gene TRBJ1-2; D gene unclear. The V gene lost 1 base and the J gene lost 3 bases, with 10 bases spanning the gap. The CDR3 is 14 residues long. Germline CDR1 reads SGHRS; CDR2 reads YFSETQ. The CDR3 here is CASSLIPRDYGYTF. The DNA of the CDR3 is TGCGCCAGCAGCTTGATTCCGAGGGACTATGGCTACACCTTC.

The V gene is TRBV6-5, the J gene TRBJ2-2, with D perhaps TRBD2 (7 bases). Germline CDR1 MNHEY, CDR2 SVGAGI. The CDR3 sequence is 16 residues long. The V and J ends lost 2 bases and 4 bases respectively, with 14 bases between them. The CDR3 region is CASSYGAGEGTGELFF. The CDR3 DNA reads TGTGCCAGCAGTTACGGTGCAGGGGAGGGCACCGGGGAGCTGTTTTTT.

V usage is TRBV18 and J usage is TRBJ1-1, with a weak D call TRBD1 (6 bases). CDR3 length: 15 residues. Germline V lookup: CDR1 KGHSH, CDR2 LQKENI. V was pared by 3 bases and J by 1 base, with 12 bases between. CDR3 amino acids: CASSPGGHQNTEAFF. DNA for the CDR3: TGTGCCAGCTCACCCGGGGGACATCAGAACACTGAAGCTTTCTTT.

The genes are TRBV6-5 and TRBJ1-3; weak D call: TRBD1 (5 bases). V was shortened by 6 bases and J by 0 bases, with 9 bases between the two germline ends. The CDR3 runs 14 residues. The V gene's germline CDR1 is MNHEY and CDR2 SVGAGI. The CDR3 reads CASRQGDSGNTIYF. The CDR3 DNA follows: TGTGCCAGCAGGCAGGGAGACTCTGGAAACACCATATATTTT.